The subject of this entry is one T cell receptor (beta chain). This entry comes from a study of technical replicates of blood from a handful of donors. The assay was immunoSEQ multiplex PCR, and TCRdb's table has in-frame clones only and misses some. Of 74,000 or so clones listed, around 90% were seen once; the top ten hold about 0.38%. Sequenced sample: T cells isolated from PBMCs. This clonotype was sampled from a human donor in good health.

CDR3 region: CASSDRGPGEKLFF. In nucleotides, the CDR3 is TGTGCCAGCAGTGACAGGGGGCCTGGTGAAAAACTGTTTTTT. This chain connects TRBV25-1 to TRBJ1-4; 8 bases agree with TRBD1. V shed 3 bases, J shed 7 bases, and the junction held 4 bases outside the gene matches. The CDR3 sequence is 14 residues long. CDR1 is MGHDK and CDR2 is SYGVNS in the germline V gene.